A selection of T cell receptor beta chains follows, all from one sample in a study of low-dose radiotherapy and immunotherapy resistance in tumors. TCRdb called the reads again in MiXCR, with one record for every CDR3 protein. The repertoire consists of about 84,000 distinct CDR3 sequences, with around a sixth occurring once and the leading ten covering less than 1.5%. Source: PBMCs, taken after low-dose radiotherapy plus immunotherapy. These receptors were taken from a male donor with prostate cancer. CDR3s include the opening cysteine and the closing phenylalanine or tryptophan. D genes are given only for firm matches. Clone size appears in some rows only: once, few, many, or a class for an expanded clone.

clone size,V gene,J gene,D gene,CDR3 protein,CDR3 DNA
many,TRBV7-9,TRBJ2-1,TRBD2,CASSLPSGVSNEQFF,TGTGCCAGCAGCCTCCCTAGCGGGGTCTCCAATGAGCAGTTCTTC
many,TRBV20-1,TRBJ2-1,.,CSATGGTIHNEQFF,TGCAGTGCTACAGGAGGGACGATCCACAATGAGCAGTTCTTC
many,TRBV27,TRBJ2-1,TRBD2,CASSPELAGPIEQFF,TGTGCCAGCAGCCCAGAGTTAGCGGGACCTATTGAGCAGTTCTTC
once,TRBV9,TRBJ1-3,TRBD1,CASSDGTAGNTIYF,TGTGCCAGCAGCGACGGGACAGCTGGAAACACCATATATTTT
many,TRBV6-1,TRBJ2-5,.,CASTPRGGETQYF,TGTGCCAGCACCCCGCGGGGTGGAGAGACCCAGTACTTC
.,TRBV3-1,TRBJ1-1,.,CASSPLLNTEAFF,TGTGCCAGCAGCCCGCTCCTGAACACTGAAGCTTTCTTT
many,TRBV28,TRBJ2-7,TRBD1,CAIEGTASYEQYF,TGTGCCATCGAAGGGACAGCCTCCTACGAGCAGTACTTC
.,TRBV7-9,TRBJ2-1,TRBD1,CASSRDRDSYNEQFF,TGTGCCAGCAGCCGGGACAGGGATTCTTACAATGAGCAGTTCTTC
many,TRBV20-1,TRBJ2-7,.,CSANDNYEQYF,TGCAGTGCTAATGACAACTACGAGCAGTACTTC
many,TRBV12-3/TRBV12-4,TRBJ2-2,.,CASSFLGTNTGELFF,TGTGCCAGCAGTTTCCTCGGCACGAACACCGGGGAGCTGTTTTTT
many,TRBV4-2,TRBJ2-3,TRBD2,CASSQDGASGRDTQYF,TGTGCCAGCAGCCAAGATGGGGCTAGCGGGAGGGATACGCAGTATTTT
many,TRBV28,TRBJ2-3,.,CASSRSMDTQYF,TGTGCCAGCAGTAGGTCTATGGATACGCAGTATTTT
many,TRBV7-6,TRBJ2-1,.,CASSFSSTRGRVGQFF,TGTGCCAGCAGCTTCTCAAGCACCCGGGGAAGGGTTGGGCAGTTCTTC
many,TRBV7-9,TRBJ2-3,TRBD2,CASKRGVAGDNTDTQYF,TGTGCCAGCAAGCGAGGGGTAGCGGGAGATAACACAGATACGCAGTATTTT
many,TRBV29-1,TRBJ2-7,TRBD2,CSAGQGGGFEQYF,TGCAGCGCCGGCCAGGGCGGGGGGTTCGAGCAGTACTTC
many,TRBV20-1,TRBJ2-7,.,CSARDQGYEQYF,TGCAGTGCTAGAGATCAGGGTTACGAGCAGTACTTC
many,TRBV29-1,TRBJ2-7,TRBD2,CSALTSGSAYEQYF,TGCAGCGCCCTGACTAGCGGGAGTGCTTACGAGCAGTACTTC
many,TRBV28,TRBJ1-6,.,CASSPPSYNSPLHF,TGTGCCAGCAGCCCCCCCTCCTATAATTCACCCCTCCACTTT
many,TRBV10-1,TRBJ2-7,.,CASSVYRDPYEQYF,TGCGCCAGCAGTGTGTACCGGGACCCATACGAGCAGTACTTC
many,TRBV9,TRBJ2-5,.,CASSVGEKGTQYF,TGTGCCAGCAGCGTTGGGGAAAAAGGGACCCAGTACTTC
many,TRBV7-9,TRBJ2-1,.,CASSLATASSYNEQFF,TGTGCCAGCAGCTTAGCGACGGCAAGCTCCTACAATGAGCAGTTCTTC
many,TRBV2,TRBJ2-1,.,CASSDRDYNEQFF,TGTGCCAGCAGTGATAGGGACTACAATGAGCAGTTCTTC
many,TRBV2,TRBJ2-1,TRBD1,CASKPPRQGLSNEQFF,TGTGCCAGTAAACCCCCCCGACAGGGGCTCAGCAATGAGCAGTTCTTC
many,TRBV29-1,TRBJ1-2,TRBD1,CSVDRGEGYTF,TGCAGCGTGGACAGGGGCGAGGGCTACACCTTC
many,TRBV7-2,TRBJ2-5,.,CASGQQQETQYF,TGTGCCAGCGGGCAGCAACAAGAGACCCAGTACTTC
many,TRBV7-2,TRBJ2-7,TRBD2,CASSKTSTGYEQYF,TGTGCCAGCAGCAAGACTAGCACTGGCTACGAGCAGTACTTC
many,TRBV7-2,TRBJ2-7,TRBD1,CASSLDRASYEQYF,TGTGCCAGCAGCCTAGACAGGGCTTCCTACGAGCAGTACTTC
many,TRBV5-1,TRBJ2-2,.,CASSFELMTNTGELFF,TGCGCCAGCAGCTTCGAACTCATGACGAACACCGGGGAGCTGTTTTTT
many,TRBV29-1,TRBJ2-1,.,CSVEETSNEQFF,TGCAGCGTTGAAGAGACCTCAAATGAGCAGTTCTTC
many,TRBV2,TRBJ2-5,TRBD2,CASNRAGVRETQYF,TGTGCCAGCAATCGAGCGGGAGTGAGGGAGACCCAGTACTTC
many,TRBV29-1,TRBJ1-2,TRBD1,CSVEEQGDGYTF,TGCAGCGTTGAAGAACAGGGGGATGGCTACACCTTC
many,TRBV5-1,TRBJ2-5,TRBD2,CASSSSGLAGGGETQYF,TGCGCCAGCAGCTCAAGCGGACTAGCGGGAGGAGGAGAGACCCAGTACTTC
few,TRBV10-2,TRBJ1-1,.,CASSSHGKNTEAFF,TGCGCCAGCAGCTCCCATGGGAAAAACACTGAAGCTTTCTTT
many,TRBV28,TRBJ2-1,.,CAGGRRFYNEQFF,TGTGCCGGAGGGAGACGTTTTTACAATGAGCAGTTCTTC
many,TRBV28,TRBJ2-7,.,CASSSPGVSQSEQYF,TGTGCCAGCAGTTCTCCCGGGGTTTCCCAATCCGAGCAGTACTTC
many,TRBV20-1,TRBJ2-7,.,CSARPGPSYEQYF,TGCAGTGCGAGGCCAGGGCCCTCCTACGAGCAGTACTTC
many,TRBV29-1,TRBJ1-2,.,CSVQGNGYTF,TGCAGCGTACAAGGGAATGGCTACACCTTC
.,TRBV5-5,TRBJ1-5,TRBD1,CASKQGGSNQPQHF,TGTGCCAGCAAGCAGGGGGGCAGCAATCAGCCCCAGCATTTT